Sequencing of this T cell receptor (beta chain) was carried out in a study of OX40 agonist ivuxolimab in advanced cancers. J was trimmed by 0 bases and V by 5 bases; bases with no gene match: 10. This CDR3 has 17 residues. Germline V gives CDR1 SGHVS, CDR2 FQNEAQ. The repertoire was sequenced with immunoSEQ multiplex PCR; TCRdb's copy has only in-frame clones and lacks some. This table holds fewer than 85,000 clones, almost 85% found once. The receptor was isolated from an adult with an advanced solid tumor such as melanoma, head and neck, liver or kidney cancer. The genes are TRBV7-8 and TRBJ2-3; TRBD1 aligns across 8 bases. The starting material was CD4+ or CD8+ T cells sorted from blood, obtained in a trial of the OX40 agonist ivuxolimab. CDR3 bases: TGTGCCAGCAGCCCCCGGGCAGGGGGCTCTAGCACAGATACGCAGTATTTT. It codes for CASSPRAGGSSTDTQYF.